A selection of T cell receptor beta chains follows, all from one sample in a study of cytomegalovirus exposure and HLA in healthy donors. This table comes from immunoSEQ multiplex PCR, and its TCRdb copy is limited to in-frame clones, with some not included. Of tens of thousands of clones listed, roughly 70% are singletons. The sequenced material came from PBMCs. Every receptor here comes from a woman aged 45-65 years in good health and CMV-seropositive. Each CDR3 is given with its conserved first and last residue. D genes are given only for firm matches. Clone size is shown for a subset of rows, as once, few, many or a class of expanded clone.

>TRBD2|TRBV5-4|TRBJ2-5|15|-
TGTGCCAGCAGCTCCAGCGGGGGTAACCAAGAGACCCAGTACTTC
CASSSSGGNQETQYF
>TRBD1|TRBV7-6|TRBJ2-7|15|-
TGTGCCAGCAGCCCGGGGACAGGGGGCCTCGACGAGCAGTACTTC
CASSPGTGGLDEQYF
>-|TRBV10-3|TRBJ1-2|13|once
TGTGCCATCAGCCCGGGGTCTAACTATGGCTACACCTTC
CAISPGSNYGYTF
>TRBD2|TRBV7-2|TRBJ2-1|16|-
TGTGCCAGCAGCTTAGGAGTGGCGGGAGGGCTCAATGAGCAGTTCTTC
CASSLGVAGGLNEQFF
>-|TRBV4-2|TRBJ2-1|15|-
TGTGCCAGCAGGAAGTTGCCAGGGGCTGTGATTGAGCAGTTCTTC
CASRKLPGAVIEQFF
>TRBD2|TRBV5-1|TRBJ2-3|15|-
TGCGCCAGCAGCTCCGCCGGGACTAGCGCCGATACGCAGTATTTT
CASSSAGTSADTQYF
>-|TRBV11-2|TRBJ1-2|15|-
TGTGCCAGCAGCATAAACAGGTTCGCTAACTATGGCTACACCTTC
CASSINRFANYGYTF
>TRBD1|TRBV6-6|TRBJ2-7|14|few
TGTGCCAGCAGGACCGGGACAGGGAGATTCGAGCAGTACTTC
CASRTGTGRFEQYF
>TRBD1|TRBV5-1|TRBJ2-7|14|-
TGCGCCAGCAGCTTGATCCAGGGGGAGCGGGAGCAGTACTTC
CASSLIQGEREQYF
>TRBD1|TRBV28|TRBJ2-7|17|-
TGTGCCAGCAGCCTTTCCATGGACAGGTTCAGCTCCTACGAGCAGTACTTC
CASSLSMDRFSSYEQYF
>-|TRBV19|TRBJ2-3|15|few
TGTGCCAGTAGTAAAGGGGTAGCGGACACAGATACGCAGTATTTT
CASSKGVADTDTQYF
>-|TRBV5-1|TRBJ1-3|15|few
TGCGCCAGCAGCTGGGCCCTTGGGCCGGGAAACACCATATATTTT
CASSWALGPGNTIYF
>-|TRBV30|TRBJ2-1|14|-
TGTGCCTGGAGGCTTCTAACAGCCTACAATGAGCAGTTCTTC
CAWRLLTAYNEQFF
>TRBD2|TRBV29-1|TRBJ2-7|13|few
TGCAGCGTTCCTCGCGGGAGCTCCTACGAGCAGTACTTC
CSVPRGSSYEQYF
>TRBD1|TRBV30|TRBJ2-1|16|-
TGTGCCTGGAGGGTATTCGGACAGGGTCTCTACAATGGGCAGTTCTTC
CAWRVFGQGLYNGQFF
>-|TRBV7-9|TRBJ1-2|15|-
TGTTCCAGCAGCCCCGTTGGGGGGGATAACTATGGCTACACCTTC
CSSSPVGGDNYGYTF
>TRBD1|TRBV11-2|TRBJ1-3|14|few
TGTGCCAGCAGCTCAGGGACAGGAGGAAACACCATATATTTT
CASSSGTGGNTIYF
>TRBD1|TRBV11-3|TRBJ2-7|14|-
TGTGCCAGCAGCTTGACTACAGGGGCTAATGAGCAGTACTTC
CASSLTTGANEQYF
>TRBD1|TRBV7-2|TRBJ2-5|16|few
TGTGCCAGCAGCTTAGTAGGGGACAGGGGACGTGAGACCCAGTACTTC
CASSLVGDRGRETQYF
>TRBD1|TRBV19|TRBJ1-6|15|many
TGTGCCAGTAGTCGAAGGACAGGGAGTAATTCACCCCTCCACTTT
CASSRRTGSNSPLHF
>TRBD1|TRBV7-2|TRBJ1-2|14|once
TGTGCCAGCAGCGCACAGGGGAGAGGCTATGGCTACACCTTC
CASSAQGRGYGYTF
>-|TRBV7-9|TRBJ1-1|13|-
TGTGCCAGCAGCCCCGACCGGGGAGCTGAAGCTTTCTTT
CASSPDRGAEAFF
>-|TRBV6-5|TRBJ1-3|15|-
TGTGCCAGCAGTTACTCGGGGACAATTGGAAACACCATATATTTT
CASSYSGTIGNTIYF
>-|TRBV5-1|TRBJ2-5|14|-
TGCGCCAGCAGCACCGGAGGTGTGTTGGAGACCCAGTACTTC
CASSTGGVLETQYF
>TRBD1|TRBV11-2|TRBJ1-5|16|-
TGTGCCAGCAGCAGCGGGACAGGACATAGCAATCAGCCCCAGCATTTT
CASSSGTGHSNQPQHF
>TRBD1|TRBV5-1|TRBJ2-7|16|-
TGCGCCAGCAGTCCCGGGACAGGGGCATTCTCCTACGAGCAGTACTTC
CASSPGTGAFSYEQYF
>-|TRBV10-3|TRBJ2-2|12|few
TGTGCCATCAGTGAGTCTCCAGGGGAGCTGTTTTTT
CAISESPGELFF
>TRBD1|TRBV28|TRBJ2-1|13|-
TGTGCCAGCAGGCGGACAGGGGGGAATCTCCAGTTCTTC
CASRRTGGNLQFF
>TRBD1|TRBV7-6|TRBJ1-5|17|-
TGTGCCAGCAGCAAACTATCCAGGGGGCCCAGCAATCAGCCCCAGCATTTT
CASSKLSRGPSNQPQHF
>-|TRBV7-2|TRBJ2-6|16|once
TGTGCCAGCAGCTTAGACCCTGGGCCCGGGGCCAACGTCCTGACTTTC
CASSLDPGPGANVLTF
>-|TRBV9|TRBJ1-5|15|-
TGTGCCAGCAGCGGAACAGGGAATGGCGATCAGCCCCAGCATTTT
CASSGTGNGDQPQHF
>TRBD1|TRBV5-8|TRBJ2-3|15|once
TGTGCCAGCAGCCTCGGACAGGGGGGCACAGATACGCAGTATTTT
CASSLGQGGTDTQYF
>-|TRBV7-9|TRBJ1-5|15|-
TGTGCCAGCAGCTCAACCCTGGACAGAGATCAGCCCCAGCATTTT
CASSSTLDRDQPQHF
>-|TRBV15|TRBJ1-4|16|-
TGTGCCACCAGCAGAGTCGACATTGCAACTAATGAAAAACTGTTTTTT
CATSRVDIATNEKLFF
>-|TRBV18|TRBJ1-6|15|-
TGTGCCAGCTCACCCGTGAGCGATGAAGATTCACCCCTCCACTTT
CASSPVSDEDSPLHF
>TRBD1|TRBV30|TRBJ1-6|15|-
TGTGCCTGGAGTGGGACAGGGGCATATAATTCACCCCTCCACTTT
CAWSGTGAYNSPLHF
>TRBD2|TRBV10-3|TRBJ2-1|18|-
TGTGCCATCAGTGAGAGAGGGACTAGCGGGAGTGGTACCAATGAGCAGTTCTTC
CAISERGTSGSGTNEQFF
>-|TRBV5-1|TRBJ2-7|13|-
TGCGCCAGCAGCAGACCGAGGACAGCCGAGCAGTACTTC
CASSRPRTAEQYF
>-|TRBV30|TRBJ1-5|16|-
TGTGCCTGGAGTGTAGGGAGTACAGGGAGCAATCAGCCCCAGCATTTT
CAWSVGSTGSNQPQHF
>TRBD2|TRBV4-1|TRBJ2-5|18|once
TGCGCCAGCAGCCAAGATGTTTCCCTAGCGGGGGGCCAAGAGACCCAGTACTTC
CASSQDVSLAGGQETQYF
>TRBD1|TRBV29-1|TRBJ1-2|15|-
TGCAGCGTCGGGAGCGGGACAGGGATCCTGGGGGGCTACACCTTC
CSVGSGTGILGGYTF